One sample yielded the 30 T cell receptor beta chains listed below, sequenced in a study of control samples from healthy donors and cancer patients (dated by TCRdb to the early 2020s). The library was built by means of the immunoSEQ multiplex PCR assay. TCRdb limited this immuneACCESS table to in-frame rearrangements with V and J called. A share of clones is missing; checked studies link under half to unresolved V genes, and the rest is unexplained. Counted in this sample were 150,000 to 160,000 clones; roughly 93% of them appeared once. Around 2.4% of the sample rests with the top ten. Sequencing was done on a sample of blood. These receptors were taken from a man aged 50 to 60 in good health.

The rearrangement uses TRBV2 and TRBJ1-4, with no clear D. The CDR3 consists of 14 residues. In germline, CDR1 is SNHLY, CDR2 FYNNEI. V lost 6 bases to trimming and J lost 7 bases, with 15 bases between them. The CDR3 coding sequence is TGTGCCAGCAGGAGTACGTGGTTTGGTGAAAAACTGTTTTTT. It specifies CASRSTWFGEKLFF. Drawing the rest from reference TRBV2 and TRBJ1-4, the complete variable domain is EPEVTQTPSHQVTQMGQEVILRCVPISNHLYFYWYRQILGQKVEFLVSFYNNEISEKSEIFDDQFSVERPDGSNFTLKIRSTKLEDSAMYFCASRSTWFGEKLFFGSGTQLSVL.

V usage is TRBV7-3 and J usage is TRBJ2-3; the D gene could be TRBD1 or TRBD2 (5 bases each). The germline CDR1 and CDR2 sequences are SGHTA and FQGTGA. This CDR3 comprises 14 residues. Trimming took off 5 bases at V and 2 bases at J, with 11 bases between the two ends. The CDR3 bases are TGTGCCAGCAGCCCAGGGAGCCTCACAGATACGCAGTATTTT. Translation: CASSPGSLTDTQYF.

V is TRBV5-5 and J is TRBJ2-1; TRBD2 aligns across 11 bases. This CDR3 is 15 amino acids long. The germline CDR1 and CDR2 sequences are SGHKS and YYEKEE (reference sequence). V trimming: 3 bases; J trimming: 12 bases; junction bases outside the gene matches: 11. For the CDR3, the DNA is TGTGCCAGCAGCTCCAGGACTAGCGGGTACATGTGGCAGTTCTTC. Encoded protein: CASSSRTSGYMWQFF.

The chain couples TRBV4-1 to TRBJ2-5, with 8 bases identical to TRBD2. The CDR3 is made up of 16 amino acids. J lost 0 bases, V lost 4 bases, and 7 bases had no gene match. Germline CDR1 reads MGHRA; CDR2 reads YSYEKL. CDR3 nucleotides: TGCGCCAGCAGCCGCCAATTACTAGCGGACCAAGAGACCCAGTACTTC. This encodes CASSRQLLADQETQYF.

In its sample, this clone was seen once. This sequence joins TRBV4-2 and TRBJ2-7; TRBD2 might be the D (6 bases). The CDR3 has 16 amino acids. Deletions cut 4 bases from V and 3 bases from J, with 19 bases between. CDR1 LGHNA and CDR2 YNFKEQ come from the germline V gene. The DNA for the CDR3 is TGTGCCAGCAGCCGCCCGACTCCGGGACTCTACTACGAGCAGTACTTC. Protein product: CASSRPTPGLYYEQYF.

This chain uses TRBV6-5 with TRBJ2-7, with 8 nucleotides matching TRBD1. Germline trimming cut 0 bases from V and 3 bases from J; bases unmatched to any gene: 4. Per the germline V gene, CDR1 is MNHEY and CDR2 is SVGAGI. The CDR3 has 15 amino acids. The CDR3 coding sequence is TGTGCCAGCAGTTACTCCGGGACAGGACACTACGAGCAGTACTTC. Translation: CASSYSGTGHYEQYF.

This sequence joins TRBV3-1 (or the pseudogene TRBV3-2) and TRBJ2-5, with TRBD2 identical over 8 bases. Germline CDR1 LGHDT, CDR2 YNNKEL (reference sequence). Trimming took 0 bases from V and 3 from J; bases not matched to a gene: 6. The CDR3 sequence is 16 residues long. The CDR3 DNA is TGTGCCAGCAGCCAAGATTGGTCGGGAGGGGAAGAGACCCAGTACTTC. Translated: CASSQDWSGGEETQYF.

V usage is TRBV29-1 and J usage is TRBJ2-3; TRBD2 matches at 7 bases. The germline V gene encodes CDR1 SQVTM and CDR2 ANQGSEA. The CDR3 totals 14 residues. The ends lost 4 bases at V and 2 bases at J; junction bases unmatched: 6. CDR3 protein: CSVGGGSPTDTQYF. DNA for the CDR3: TGCAGCGTTGGAGGCGGGAGCCCCACAGATACGCAGTATTTT.

The chain has TRBV9 and TRBJ2-5, with D perhaps assigned TRBD1 or TRBD2 (5 bases each). Germline V CDR1 and CDR2: SGDLS, YYNGEE. The CDR3 is made up of 15 amino acids. V lost 0 bases and J 5 bases, leaving 14 bases between the germline ends. CDR3: CASSVAPRGAETQYF. The CDR3 coding sequence is TGTGCCAGCAGCGTAGCCCCTCGGGGCGCGGAGACCCAGTACTTC. Full variable domain (rest looked up from reference TRBV9 and TRBJ2-5): DSGVTQTPKHLITATGQRVTLRCSPRSGDLSVYWYQQSLDQGLQFLIQYYNGEERAKGNILERFSAQQFPDLHSELNLSSLELGDSALYFCASSVAPRGAETQYFGPGTRLLVL.

Only a few counts were recorded for this clone. The chain uses TRBV10-3 and TRBJ2-1, with 11 bases matching TRBD2. The CDR3 extends over 14 amino acids. V lost 2 bases and J lost 8; bases outside the gene matches: 2. The germline V gene encodes CDR1 ENHRY and CDR2 SYGVKD. The CDR3 sequence: CAISETTSGDEQFF. DNA for the CDR3: TGTGCCATCAGTGAGACGACTAGCGGGGATGAGCAGTTCTTC.

In its sample, this clone was seen a few times. The chain links TRBV27 to TRBJ1-6; TRBD1 might be the D (6 bases). Trimming shortened V by 9 bases and J by 9 bases, and 24 bases separated the two germline ends. Germline CDR1 is MNHEY and CDR2 is SMNVEV (reference sequence). CDR3 length: 16 amino acids. CDR3 in amino acids: CASKPEVGARGSPLHF. The DNA for the CDR3 is TGTGCCAGTAAGCCCGAGGTGGGGGCGCGGGGTTCACCCCTCCACTTT.

The chain couples TRBV10-3 to TRBJ2-1; D not certain. V was pared by 9 bases and J by 0 bases, with 9 bases between. CDR3 length: 13 amino acids. Germline V gene sequence: CDR1 ENHRY, CDR2 SYGVKD. DNA of the CDR3: TGTGCCATTTCTGACAACTCCTACAATGAGCAGTTCTTC. Translating it yields CAISDNSYNEQFF.

The chain uses TRBV7-2 and TRBJ1-3, with D perhaps matching TRBD1 (5 bases). With 5 bases removed from V and 3 bases from J, the gap between germline ends came to 11 bases. The CDR3 covers 14 residues. Germline values: CDR1 SGHTA, CDR2 FQGNSA. In DNA, the CDR3 is TGTGCCAGCAGCCCCTGGGGGAGTGGAAACACCATATATTTT. It codes for CASSPWGSGNTIYF.

Only a few counts were recorded for this clone. The chain combines TRBV24-1 with TRBJ2-7; TRBD1 agrees at 7 bases. Trimming at V came to 6 bases and at J to 6 bases, leaving 7 bases not matched to a gene. Germline loops: CDR1 KGHDR, CDR2 SFDVKD. The CDR3 runs 13 residues. CDR3 nucleotide sequence: TGTGCCACCAGTCGACAGGGTTCGGGCGAGCAGTACTTC. This translates into CATSRQGSGEQYF.

The J gene is TRBJ1-3, the V gene TRBV10-3; D uncertain. The CDR3 loop spans 14 amino acids. Trimming cost V 5 bases and J 2 bases, with 10 bases left between them. The V gene's germline CDR1 is ENHRY and CDR2 SYGVKD. The CDR3 region is CAISRQETGNTIYF. The CDR3 DNA reads TGTGCCATCAGTAGGCAGGAGACTGGAAACACCATATATTTT.

This clone appeared a few times. CDR3 in DNA: TGTGCCAGCAGCGTGGACAGAGGCGAGCAGTACTTC. Protein sequence: CASSVDRGEQYF. The rearrangement links TRBV9 to TRBJ2-7; perhaps TRBD1 as D (6 bases). V shed 2 bases and J shed 6 bases, with 9 bases lying between them. This CDR3 is 12 amino acids long. Looked up from germline, CDR1 is SGDLS and CDR2 is YYNGEE.

The rearrangement links TRBV4-1 to TRBJ2-5, with D possibly TRBD1 on 6 matching bases. CDR3 length: 13 amino acids. V lost 5 bases and J 3 bases, leaving 10 bases between the germline ends. CDR1 and CDR2 (germline): MGHRA, YSYEKL. This CDR3 is CASSSGHKETQYF. DNA of the CDR3: TGCGCCAGCAGCTCGGGACACAAAGAGACCCAGTACTTC.

This chain uses TRBV11-2 with TRBJ1-1, with a possible D match to TRBD1 (6 bases). Trimming took 7 bases from V and 11 from J, leaving 14 bases between them. The CDR3 length is 11 residues. Germline values: CDR1 SGHAT, CDR2 FQNNGV. CDR3 amino acids: CASTFNRDAFF. The CDR3 coding sequence is TGTGCCAGCACCTTCAACAGGGACGCTTTCTTT.

The rearrangement links TRBV18 to TRBJ1-3; 7 bases are shared with TRBD1. Per germline, CDR1 KGHSH and CDR2 LQKENI. This CDR3 is 16 amino acids long. The junction had 6 bases not matched to a gene; V was cut back by 2 bases and J by 2 bases. The CDR3 DNA follows: TGTGCCAGCTCACCAGCCTGGACAGGCACTGGAAACACCATATATTTT. Translation: CASSPAWTGTGNTIYF.

The chain is built from TRBV4-1 and TRBJ1-1; tentatively, D is TRBD1 (5 bases). This CDR3 contains 17 residues. Germline loops: CDR1 MGHRA, CDR2 YSYEKL. Trimming took 2 bases from V and 4 from J, leaving 20 bases between them. CDR3 region: CASSQSGLVLGATEAFF. DNA for the CDR3: TGCGCCAGCAGCCAATCAGGGCTTGTCCTAGGAGCCACTGAAGCTTTCTTT.

The rearrangement joins TRBV6-5 to TRBJ1-6; D might be TRBD1 (5 bases). The germline V gene encodes CDR1 MNHEY and CDR2 SVGAGI. Trimming took 8 bases from V and 8 from J, leaving 16 bases between them. The CDR3 covers 14 residues. The CDR3 nucleotides are TGTGCCAGCTCTCAGACAGTAAAGGATTCACCCCTCCACTTT. It codes for CASSQTVKDSPLHF.

The chain uses TRBV4-1 and TRBJ2-7; perhaps D is TRBD1 or TRBD2 (5 bases each). The germline V and J ends were trimmed by 4 bases and 2 bases, with 12 bases remaining between them. This CDR3 is built from 14 residues. CDR1 is MGHRA and CDR2 is YSYEKL in the germline V gene. The CDR3 coding sequence is TGCGCCAGCAGCCCCCCGGGGCGACCCTACGAGCAGTACTTC. Translated: CASSPPGRPYEQYF.

The V and J genes are TRBV7-9 and TRBJ1-2; D possibly corresponds to TRBD1 (6 bases). This CDR3 comprises 13 residues. V was clipped by 5 bases and J by 2 bases, with 9 bases between them. Per germline, CDR1 SEHNR and CDR2 FQNEAQ (reference sequence). As DNA, the CDR3 is TGTGCCAGCAGCCAACAGGGAAACTATGGCTACACCTTC. Its protein is CASSQQGNYGYTF.

This clone was picked up a small number of times. V gene TRBV24-1 combines with J gene TRBJ2-1, with 7 bases matching TRBD1. The ends lost 9 bases at V and 0 bases at J; junction bases unmatched: 1. The germline V gene has CDR1 KGHDR and CDR2 SFDVKD. The CDR3 has 13 amino acids. This chain's CDR3 is CATGQDSYNEQFF. The CDR3, as DNA: TGTGCCACCGGACAGGACTCCTACAATGAGCAGTTCTTC.

The sample holds one count of this clone. The chain combines TRBV5-4 with TRBJ2-3; TRBD1 might be the D (6 bases). The germline V and J ends were trimmed by 4 bases and 2 bases, with 17 bases remaining between them. The CDR3 has 16 residues. CDR1 and CDR2 from the germline V gene are SGHNT and YYREEE (reference sequence). CDR3 region: CASSPQSGAYTDTQYF. In DNA, the CDR3 is TGTGCCAGCAGCCCGCAGTCAGGGGCTTACACAGATACGCAGTATTTT.

The rearrangement links TRBV12-5 to TRBJ1-3, with D possibly matching TRBD1 (5 bases). The CDR3 has 14 amino acids. Germline V gene data show CDR1 as LGHNT and CDR2 as FRNRAP. V was clipped by 1 base and J by 2 bases, with 6 bases between them. As DNA, the CDR3 is TGTGCTAGTGGTTTGGCGGGGGCTGGAAACACCATATATTTT. It encodes CASGLAGAGNTIYF.

For this clone: At one end the junction does not follow the germline gene, possibly because of a read error. The chain recombines TRBV7-7 with TRBJ2-5, with D maybe TRBD2 (7 bases). Per germline, CDR1 SSHAT and CDR2 FNYEAQ (reference sequence). This CDR3 has 15 residues. CDR3 amino acids: CASSPAGGQQETQYF. The CDR3 DNA reads TGTGCTAGCAGCCCGGCCGGGGGGCAACAAGAGACCCAGTACTTC.

V gene TRBV11-2 combines with J gene TRBJ2-1, with D hard to call. Trimming removed 0 bases at V and 2 bases at J, with 5 bases between. The CDR3 has 14 residues. Germline loops: CDR1 SGHAT, CDR2 FQNNGV. The CDR3 DNA is TGTGCCAGCAGCTTAGATGGGCCCTACAATGAGCAGTTCTTC. It is translated as CASSLDGPYNEQFF.

DNA for the CDR3: TGTGCCAGCAGAGGGACAGGGACTCAGCCCCAGCATTTT. It yields the protein CASRGTGTQPQHF. The chain carries TRBV28 and TRBJ1-5, with 9 bases that match TRBD1. The CDR3 is 13 residues long. J gave up 6 bases and V 6 bases, and 3 bases lay outside the gene matches. Germline V lookup: CDR1 MDHEN, CDR2 SYDVKM.

The chain joins TRBV7-9 to TRBJ2-3; possibly TRBD2 for D (6 bases). Germline V CDR1 and CDR2: SEHNR, FQNEAQ (reference sequence). The CDR3 runs to 15 residues. With 6 bases removed from V and 0 bases from J, the gap between germline ends came to 13 bases. The CDR3 loop reads CASRDSGTSTDTQYF. For the CDR3, the DNA is TGTGCCAGCAGAGATAGCGGAACTAGCACAGATACGCAGTATTTT.